The 7 T cell receptor beta chains listed next were all sequenced from one sample in a study of human T cells and chemical hapten exposure (dated by TCRdb to the early 2020s). Per the publication, the time point label means: patch test 3, about 24 weeks after DPC sensitization. Interpreted using the paper, the treatment or condition label stands for: therapeutic diphenylcyclopropenone sensitization with weekly scalp DPC. Library preparation used RACE. Instrument used: NextSeq 500. TCRdb reprocessed the public reads (quality trimming at Q25 with fastp, clone calling with MiXCR) and kept in-frame beta chains. Each entry is one CDR3 protein sequence, shown with its most common DNA and genes. The table for this sample lists 150,000 to 200,000 distinct CDR3 sequences; approximately 26% of them were counted only once. Of the sample, about 2.3% is held by the ten largest clones. The specimen comprised whole blood, sampled in connection with sensitization to the hapten diphenylcyclopropenone (DPC). These receptors were collected from a woman between 35 and 50 years old with alopecia areata. Some clones in this sample may be carry-over from other donors' samples.

V gene TRBV27 combines with J gene TRBJ2-7, with D perhaps given as TRBD1 or TRBD2 (6 bases each). This CDR3 spans 12 amino acids. V lost 3 bases, J lost 6 bases, and 9 bases lay in between. Per the germline V gene, CDR1 is MNHEY and CDR2 is SMNVEV (reference sequence). The CDR3 protein is CASSFSGAEQYF. The CDR3 nucleotides are TGTGCCAGCAGTTTTTCGGGGGCCGAGCAGTACTTC.

Only a few counts were recorded for this clonotype. The chain employs TRBV6-6 and TRBJ1-6; D unclear. Germline V gene lookup returns CDR1 MNHNY and CDR2 SVGAGI (reference sequence). The V end was cut by 0 bases, the J end by 0 bases, with 6 bases between. The length of the CDR3 is 16 residues. This CDR3 reads CASSYSRSSYNSPLHF. CDR3 nucleotides: TGTGCCAGCAGTTACTCCCGGAGCTCCTATAATTCACCCCTCCACTTT.

The chain uses TRBV6-6 and TRBJ2-2; 7 positions agree with TRBD2. V dropped 4 bases and J dropped 0; count of bases not matched to a gene: 8. Germline V lookup: CDR1 MNHNY, CDR2 SVGAGI (reference sequence). CDR3 length: 17 residues. CDR3 amino acids: CASSFFPSGANTGELFF. The CDR3 DNA reads TGTGCCAGCAGTTTCTTCCCTAGCGGAGCGAACACCGGGGAGCTGTTTTTT.

The V and J genes are TRBV2 and TRBJ2-1; TRBD1 is a possible D gene (6 bases). The CDR3 sequence is 14 residues long. CDR1 SNHLY and CDR2 FYNNEI come from the germline V gene. The V and J ends lost 6 bases and 5 bases respectively, with 14 bases between them. The CDR3 here is CASSRMRTDNEQFF. The CDR3 nucleotides are TGTGCCAGCAGCCGAATGCGGACAGACAATGAGCAGTTCTTC.

The V gene is TRBV4-2, the J gene TRBJ1-1; D is undetermined. The CDR3 consists of 13 residues. Trimming removed 8 bases at V and 3 bases at J, with 13 bases between. Germline V gives CDR1 LGHNA, CDR2 YNFKEQ. In nucleotides, the CDR3 is TGTGCCAGCCAAACCCTCGGCGACACTGAAGCTTTCTTT. It is translated as CASQTLGDTEAFF.

This clonotype was picked up many times. This rearrangement joins TRBV7-9 to TRBJ1-1, with a tentative D call TRBD1 (6 bases). This CDR3 spans 14 amino acids. The V end was cut by 3 bases, the J end by 7 bases, with 15 bases between. The germline V gene has CDR1 SEHNR and CDR2 FQNEAQ (reference sequence). In DNA form, the CDR3 reads TGTGCCAGCAGCTTGGGCCGCGACAGGAGTGAAGCTTTCTTT. Translating it yields CASSLGRDRSEAFF.

The chain links TRBV9 to TRBJ2-5; a weak D match, TRBD1 (6 bases). This CDR3 is 13 amino acids long. Germline V gene lookup returns CDR1 SGDLS and CDR2 YYNGEE. Trimming took 2 bases from V and 5 from J, leaving 10 bases between them. In nucleotides, the CDR3 is TGTGCCAGCAGCGTTTGGGGGCACGAGACCCAGTACTTC. This encodes CASSVWGHETQYF. Looking up the rest from reference TRBV9 and TRBJ2-5 gives the full variable domain: DSGVTQTPKHLITATGQRVTLRCSPRSGDLSVYWYQQSLDQGLQFLIQYYNGEERAKGNILERFSAQQFPDLHSELNLSSLELGDSALYFCASSVWGHETQYFGPGTRLLVL.